What follows are 17 T cell receptor beta chains derived from one specimen sequenced in a study of human T cells and chemical hapten exposure. Time point: pre-sensitization, week 0. The treatment denotes: therapeutic diphenylcyclopropenone sensitization with weekly scalp DPC. TCRdb independently ran MiXCR on the RACE reads; one entry per CDR3 protein. The profile covers fewer than 200,000 distinct CDR3 sequences, with approximately 29% appearing a single time and just under 3% taken by the ten largest. Sample: whole blood, taken in connection with sensitization to the hapten diphenylcyclopropenone (DPC). The receptors shown here come from a woman in her 30s with alopecia areata. Some clones in this sample may be carry-over from other donors' samples.

The table lists this clonotype with a count of one. The rearrangement joins TRBV7-2 to TRBJ1-4; D is unresolved. V was cut by 0 bases and J by 14 bases, with 13 bases left in between. CDR1 and CDR2 from the germline V gene are SGHTA and FQGNSA. The CDR3 contains 13 residues. This CDR3 reads CASSLALRHQLFF. CDR3 DNA sequence: TGTGCCAGCAGCTTAGCGCTTCGCCATCAGCTGTTTTTT.

The J gene is TRBJ2-2, the V gene TRBV3-1; D not certain. V was clipped by 1 base and J by 1 base, with 13 bases between them. Per germline, CDR1 LGHDT and CDR2 YNNKEL (reference sequence). The CDR3 sequence is 17 residues long. CDR3 region: CASSQVIALKNTGELFF. The CDR3 coding sequence is TGTGCCAGCAGCCAAGTTATAGCCCTGAAGAACACCGGGGAGCTGTTTTTT.

This clonotype was picked up a small number of times. The chain is built from TRBV4-1 and TRBJ2-1, with TRBD2 matching 10 bases. CDR3 length: 15 amino acids. V dropped 4 bases and J dropped 3; count of bases not matched to a gene: 3. The germline CDR1 and CDR2 sequences are MGHRA and YSYEKL. The CDR3 protein is CASSPKRGGYNEQFF. CDR3 DNA: TGCGCCAGCAGCCCAAAGCGGGGGGGCTACAATGAGCAGTTCTTC.

This clonotype has only a few counts. The chain employs TRBV29-1 and TRBJ2-3; 15 nucleotides line up with TRBD2. This CDR3 spans 13 amino acids. CDR1 and CDR2 (germline): SQVTM, ANQGSEA. The CDR3 region has the DNA TGCGGGTTGGGACTAGCGGGAGGAGATACGCAGTATTTT. It codes for CGLGLAGGDTQYF.

The J gene is TRBJ2-3, the V gene TRBV5-5, with D perhaps matching TRBD1 or TRBD2 (5 bases each). V lost 3 bases to trimming and J lost 2 bases, with 16 bases between them. Germline V gene sequence: CDR1 SGHKS, CDR2 YYEKEE (reference sequence). CDR3 length: 16 amino acids. DNA for the CDR3: TGTGCCAGCAGCTCTGGACTCTCCGGGGCCACAGATACGCAGTATTTT. Its protein product is CASSSGLSGATDTQYF. The full variable domain, in which reference TRBV5-5 and TRBJ2-3 provide the parts outside the CDR3, is DAGVTQSPTHLIKTRGQQVTLRCSPISGHKSVSWYQQVLGQGPQFIFQYYEKEERGRGNFPDRFSARQFPNYSSELNVNALLLGDSALYLCASSSGLSGATDTQYFGPGTRLTVL.

This chain connects TRBV29-1 to TRBJ2-3; perhaps D is TRBD1 or TRBD2 (5 bases each). The germline V gene has CDR1 SQVTM and CDR2 ANQGSEA. Trimming cost V 5 bases and J 2 bases, with 11 bases left between them. This CDR3 is built from 13 residues. CDR3 sequence (DNA): TGCAGCGTTACCGGGACGAACACAGATACGCAGTATTTT. Encoded protein: CSVTGTNTDTQYF.

This clonotype was counted only a few times. As DNA, the CDR3 is TGTGCCAGCAGCGTATCTGGCCTAGCGGTCAATGAGCAGTTCTTC. This gives the protein CASSVSGLAVNEQFF. The chain couples TRBV9 to TRBJ2-1; 7 bases match TRBD2. Germline CDR1 is SGDLS and CDR2 is YYNGEE. The CDR3 extends over 15 amino acids. With 1 base clipped from V and 6 bases from J, the junction kept 7 bases outside the gene matches.

The CDR3 here is CASSIGGDYEQYF. The CDR3 coding sequence is TGTGCCAGCAGTATCGGTGGAGACTACGAGCAGTACTTC. V gene TRBV28 combines with J gene TRBJ2-7, with unresolved D. The V gene lost 5 bases and the J gene lost 3 bases, with 11 bases spanning the gap. CDR1 is MDHEN and CDR2 is SYDVKM in the germline V gene. The CDR3 spans 13 residues. The variable domain in full, completed from reference TRBV28 and TRBJ2-7, reads DVKVTQSSRYLVKRTGEKVFLECVQDMDHENMFWYRQDPGLGLRLIYFSYDVKMKEKGDIPEGYSVSREKKERFSLILESASTNQTSMYLCASSIGGDYEQYFGPGTRLTVT.

This clonotype was detected only once. The chain couples TRBV11-2 to TRBJ1-2; D is unresolved. Trimming stripped 0 bases from V and 0 bases from J, with 5 bases between. The germline gives CDR1 SGHAT, CDR2 FQNNGV. The CDR3 is made up of 14 amino acids. The CDR3 region is CASSLDETNYGYTF. In DNA, the CDR3 is TGTGCCAGCAGCTTAGACGAGACTAACTATGGCTACACCTTC.

The V and J genes are TRBV30 and TRBJ2-3, with D perhaps assigned TRBD1 or TRBD2 (5 bases each). This CDR3 has 13 amino acids. Germline CDR1 and CDR2: GTSNPN and SVGIG (reference sequence). The germline V and J ends were trimmed by 5 bases and 3 bases, with 12 bases remaining between them. CDR3 region: CAWAGGSTDTQYF. DNA for the CDR3: TGTGCCTGGGCTGGGGGATCGACAGATACGCAGTATTTT. The full variable domain, rest sourced from reference TRBV30 and TRBJ2-3, is SQTIHQWPATLVQPVGSPLSLECTVEGTSNPNLYWYRQAAGRGLQLLFYSVGIGQISSEVPQNLSASRPQDRQFILSSKKLLLSDSGFYLCAWAGGSTDTQYFGPGTRLTVL.

This sequence joins TRBV6-2 or TRBV6-3 and TRBJ2-7; 8 bases are a match to TRBD1. V lost 2 bases, J lost 3 bases, and 3 bases stayed unmatched. The CDR3 has 14 residues. CDR1 is MNHEY and CDR2 is SVGEGT in the germline V gene. The CDR3 DNA sequence: TGTGCCAGCAGTTACGTCGGACAGGGCTACGAGCAGTACTTC. The encoded protein is CASSYVGQGYEQYF.

The V and J genes are TRBV4-3 and TRBJ1-2, with no clear D. This CDR3 is built from 15 residues. The V end was cut by 1 base, the J end by 5 bases, with 14 bases between. CDR1 and CDR2 from the germline V gene are LGHNA and YSLEER. The CDR3 protein is CASSQGQPDLYGYTF. CDR3 nucleotides: TGCGCCAGCAGCCAAGGTCAACCGGACCTATATGGCTACACCTTC.

The gene calls are TRBV20-1 and TRBJ1-1; D unclear. CDR3 length equals 12 residues. Germline CDR1 reads DFQATT; CDR2 reads SNEGSKA (reference sequence). Between the trimmed V and J ends, which lost 3 bases and 1 base, there was a span of 6 bases. The CDR3 loop is CSARSPNTEAFF. DNA of the CDR3: TGCAGTGCTAGGTCGCCGAACACTGAAGCTTTCTTT.

This clonotype came up a few times. The chain couples TRBV28 to TRBJ1-2; possible D gene TRBD1, 6 bases. The germline V gene has CDR1 MDHEN and CDR2 SYDVKM. V was pared by 6 bases and J by 8 bases, with 19 bases between. The CDR3 is 14 amino acids. The CDR3 DNA sequence: TGTGCCAGCAGGGTAGGACAGCTAACGCGGGGCTACACCTTC. It translates to CASRVGQLTRGYTF.

The CDR3 DNA sequence: TGTGCCAGTACTACCTCCACCTACAATGAGCAGTTCTTC. Amino acids: CASTTSTYNEQFF. V is TRBV6-2 or TRBV6-3 and J is TRBJ2-1; unclear D gene. This CDR3 spans 13 amino acids. V shed 9 bases and J shed 2 bases, with 11 bases lying between them. CDR1 and CDR2 (germline): MNHEY, SVGEGT.

The gene calls are TRBV7-3 and TRBJ1-1; 7 bases are shared with TRBD1. Germline V CDR1 and CDR2: SGHTA, FQGTGA. The CDR3 is made up of 14 amino acids. V was pared by 5 bases and J by 4 bases, with 7 bases of the junction left unmatched. The CDR3 reads CASSPRQGATEAFF. The CDR3 region has the DNA TGTGCCAGCAGCCCGCGACAGGGAGCCACTGAAGCTTTCTTT.

The chain uses TRBV9 and TRBJ1-1; no definite D call. The ends were cut back, 0 bases at V and 4 bases at J, with 10 bases in the middle. The germline CDR1 and CDR2 sequences are SGDLS and YYNGEE. This CDR3 is 14 amino acids long. The CDR3 DNA is TGTGCCAGCAGCGTAGAGGTTAAGGGCACTGAAGCTTTCTTT. It encodes CASSVEVKGTEAFF.